What follows is one TCR beta chain and its context. What it binds is unknown. V lost 7 bases to trimming and J lost 2 bases, with 14 bases between them. The CDR3 has 14 amino acids. The germline V gene has CDR1 MGHRA and CDR2 YSYEKL. Genomic DNA (from each subset) was split evenly across several immunoSEQ plates. The protocol was immunoSEQ multiplex PCR, while the TCRdb copy is restricted to in-frame clones and leaves out a portion. The table lists 1.5 million to 1.9 million clones, 95% to 99% of them singletons. This entry is derived from a study of shared clonotypes between healthy human individuals. About the study: Per donor, CD8 memory used one plate, CD8 naive used two, CD4 memory used three and CD4 naive used three.

Study-wide findings and caveats: In contrast to clonotypes shared by all four donors, non-shared clonotypes had lower generation probabilities. Clonotype sharing among donors, it was expected, would be affected by sequencing depth.

V is TRBV4-1 and J is TRBJ1-2; a possible D gene is TRBD1 (5 bases). This receptor was taken from a man aged 25 to 40 in good health. Sequencing used naive CD4+ T cells sorted from blood. Subset described: CD45RA+ positively selected. This CDR3 reads CASTYEGSNYGYTF. CDR3 DNA: TGCGCCAGCACCTACGAGGGGTCGAACTATGGCTACACCTTC.